This TCR beta chain was profiled in a study of blood T cell repertoires in COVID-19. Participants' own reports of clinical history determined their cohort assignment. Repertoires were generated with immunoSEQ multiplex PCR, while TCRdb's copy carries only in-frame clones and drops some. The sample records around 220,000 clones, around 81% being singletons. The CDR3 is 17 residues long. Germline CDR1 reads MDHEN; CDR2 reads SYDVKM. V lost 6 bases and J lost 0; bases outside the gene matches: 7. The V call is TRBV28, the J call TRBJ2-3; 12 nucleotides match TRBD2. The sample taken for sequencing was PBMCs or T cells enriched from blood (not recorded which). This sequence was found in a woman aged 40-49 years with acute COVID-19. The DNA of the CDR3 is TGTGCCAGCAGAGGGCTAGCGGGGGGGACTAGCACAGATACGCAGTATTTT. It encodes CASRGLAGGTSTDTQYF.